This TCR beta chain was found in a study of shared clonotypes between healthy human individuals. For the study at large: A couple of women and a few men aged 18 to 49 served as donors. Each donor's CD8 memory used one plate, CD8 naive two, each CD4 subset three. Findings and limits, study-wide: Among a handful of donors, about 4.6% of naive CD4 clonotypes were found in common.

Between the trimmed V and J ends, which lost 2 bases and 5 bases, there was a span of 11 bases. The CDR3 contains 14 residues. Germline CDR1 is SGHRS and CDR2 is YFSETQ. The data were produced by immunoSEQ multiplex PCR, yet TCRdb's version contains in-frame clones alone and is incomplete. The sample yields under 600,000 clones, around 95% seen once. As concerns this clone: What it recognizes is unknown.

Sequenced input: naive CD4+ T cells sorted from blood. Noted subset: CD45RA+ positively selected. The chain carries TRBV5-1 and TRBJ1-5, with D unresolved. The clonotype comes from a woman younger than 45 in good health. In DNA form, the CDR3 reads TGCGCCAGCAGCTTTTTGAGGTGGCATCAGCCCCAGCATTTT. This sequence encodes CASSFLRWHQPQHF.